The sequence of this T cell receptor beta chain was determined in a study of vaccination effects on CD4 cells after COVID-19. At the level of the study: There were a couple of convalescent patients who gave samples 16 days and one week before vaccination.

Peptide-pool stimulation followed by sequencing identified expanded antigen-specific CD4+ clonotypes in the ViraFEST assay. Culture proceeded for about 11 days, and CD4+ T cells were then isolated. This individual contracted SARS-CoV-2 between March and December 2020, as verified by PCR. As for this clone: The antigen is not known.

The germline gives CDR1 LGHNT, CDR2 FRNRAP. The CDR3 consists of 14 residues. Trimming pared 7 bases from V and 5 bases from J, leaving 14 bases between. General observations from the study: Late post-vaccination, clones induced by infection and those induced by vaccine underwent marked clonal contraction.

Produced via immunoSEQ multiplex PCR; TCRdb's table is partial and in-frame only. Of around 40,000 clones listed, under 80% were seen once; the top ten hold more than 30%. The chain uses TRBV12-5 and TRBJ1-4; a weak D match, TRBD1 (5 bases). The origin of this receptor is a human donor who had a prior SARS-CoV-2 infection. The sequences come from CD4+ T cells from PBMCs cultured with a peptide pool, collected before COVID-19 vaccination. CDR3 amino acids: CASALGVINEKLFF. The DNA for the CDR3 is TGTGCTAGTGCCTTGGGGGTAATCAATGAAAAACTGTTTTTT.